The 16 T cell receptor beta chains in this list originate from one sample, sequenced in a study of shared T cell receptors in the human thymus (dated by TCRdb to the early 2020s). The library was generated by the immunoSEQ multiplex PCR assay. Drawn from immuneACCESS, this table holds only the in-frame rearrangements with V and J called that TCRdb kept. Clones are partly lost; checked studies trace under half to an unresolved V gene and leave the rest unexplained. The sample has under 850,000 clones on record, roughly 90% of them singletons. The top ten clonotypes cover 0.0095% to 0.012% of the sample. These data also formed part of another study, on human thymus T cells.

Material: thymocytes. These receptors were collected from a boy in the first two years of life with a congenital heart defect. Donor details come from another sample of the same person, matched by shared clones.

The rearrangement links TRBV15 to TRBJ2-7, with TRBD1 identical over 9 bases. V was clipped by 0 bases and J by 7 bases; unmatched bases: 7. Germline V lookup: CDR1 LNHNV, CDR2 YYDKDF (reference sequence). CDR3 length: 15 amino acids. The CDR3 nucleotides are TGTGCCACCAGCAGAGACCCCGGGACAGGGCATGAGCAGTACTTC. Protein: CATSRDPGTGHEQYF.

V gene TRBV7-2 combines with J gene TRBJ2-7; TRBD2 might be the D (6 bases). The germline gives CDR1 SGHTA, CDR2 FQGNSA. The CDR3 runs to 13 residues. Trimming pared 6 bases from V and 3 bases from J, leaving 12 bases between. CDR3 residues: CASRVAVRYEQYF. CDR3 in DNA: TGTGCCAGCAGGGTAGCGGTCCGCTACGAGCAGTACTTC.

The gene calls are TRBV27 and TRBJ2-7; TRBD1 matches at 7 bases. The V segment lost 2 bases and the J segment 2 bases; nucleotides outside the gene matches: 3. Germline V gene sequence: CDR1 MNHEY, CDR2 SMNVEV (reference sequence). This CDR3 has 14 residues. In DNA, the CDR3 is TGTGCCAGCAGTTTACAGGGGACAGCCTACGAGCAGTACTTC. It specifies CASSLQGTAYEQYF.

The chain carries TRBV5-1 and TRBJ1-1; TRBD1 matches at 9 bases. This CDR3 has 17 amino acids. Germline V gene lookup returns CDR1 SGHRS and CDR2 YFSETQ. With V trimmed by 4 bases and J by 0 bases, 10 bases remained unmatched. The CDR3 DNA sequence: TGCGCCAGCAGCCCTGGACAGGGGACGAGTATGAACACTGAAGCTTTCTTT. This translates into CASSPGQGTSMNTEAFF.

In the case of this clone: Additional DNA sequences in this sample encode the identical CDR3. V is TRBV7-6 and J is TRBJ2-5, with D possibly matching TRBD2 (5 bases). Germline-derived CDR1 and CDR2 are SGHVS and FNYEAQ. The CDR3 has 13 amino acids. V was shortened by 1 base and J by 5 bases, with 8 bases between the two germline ends. CDR3 residues: CASSLGGEETQYF. CDR3 DNA sequence: TGTGCCAGCAGCTTAGGTGGGGAGGAGACCCAGTACTTC.

This clone was picked up one time. V gene TRBV30 combines with J gene TRBJ1-5; no definite D call. The CDR3 runs 13 residues. The germline V gene has CDR1 GTSNPN and CDR2 SVGIG (reference sequence). The V end lost 3 bases, the J end lost 0 bases, and 6 bases lay between the germline ends. CDR3 protein: CAWSRGSNQPQHF. The CDR3 coding sequence is TGTGCCTGGAGCCGGGGTAGCAATCAGCCCCAGCATTTT.

The chain employs TRBV9 and TRBJ2-7; the D gene is possibly TRBD2 (5 bases). Germline values: CDR1 SGDLS, CDR2 YYNGEE. This CDR3 has 13 amino acids. V was trimmed by 0 bases and J by 6 bases, leaving 10 bases between them. The CDR3 reads CASSVVGGSEQYF. The CDR3 nucleotides are TGTGCCAGCAGCGTAGTTGGAGGATCCGAGCAGTACTTC.

There are a few counts of this clone. CDR3 protein: CASSPLPGSATIYEQYF. For the CDR3, the DNA is TGCGCCAGCAGCCCCCTACCAGGGTCCGCGACGATATACGAGCAGTACTTC. V usage is TRBV5-1 and J usage is TRBJ2-7; TRBD1 might be the D (5 bases). From germline, CDR1 is SGHRS and CDR2 YFSETQ. The V and J ends lost 4 bases and 4 bases respectively, with 24 bases between them. The CDR3 contains 17 residues.

The chain employs TRBV9 and TRBJ2-3, with D possibly TRBD1 on 6 matching bases. The CDR3 is 13 residues long. Trimming shortened V by 8 bases and J by 0 bases, and 10 bases separated the two germline ends. Germline CDR1 reads SGDLS; CDR2 reads YYNGEE. CDR3 nucleotide sequence: TGTGCCAGTGGGACAACTAGCACAGATACGCAGTATTTT. The encoded protein is CASGTTSTDTQYF. Combining the CDR3 with reference TRBV9 and TRBJ2-3 gives the whole variable domain DSGVTQTPKHLITATGQRVTLRCSPRSGDLSVYWYQQSLDQGLQFLIQYYNGEERAKGNILERFSAQQFPDLHSELNLSSLELGDSALYFCASGTTSTDTQYFGPGTRLTVL.

J is TRBJ2-2 and V is TRBV4-1, with 11 bases matching TRBD2. CDR3 length: 18 amino acids. V lost 0 bases to trimming and J lost 4 bases; unmatched junction nucleotides: 7. Germline CDR1 is MGHRA and CDR2 is YSYEKL. CDR3 nucleotide sequence: TGCGCCAGCAGCCAAGATACCCCTAGCGGGAGGATCACCGGGGAGCTGTTTTTT. Translating it yields CASSQDTPSGRITGELFF.

This clone was found once. The rearrangement uses TRBV11-2 and TRBJ2-5, with D perhaps TRBD2 (6 bases). CDR1 is SGHAT, CDR2 FQNNGV, per germline. The ends were cut back, 4 bases at V and 2 bases at J, with 17 bases in the middle. The CDR3 runs to 16 residues. The CDR3 nucleotides read TGTGCCAGCAGCTCCATGCGGGACCTAACGCAAGAGACCCAGTACTTC. Encoded protein: CASSSMRDLTQETQYF.

V is TRBV7-9 and J is TRBJ2-5, with 7 nucleotides matching TRBD2. The CDR3 sequence is 14 residues long. V was clipped by 4 bases and J by 2 bases; unmatched bases: 4. Germline V gene sequence: CDR1 SEHNR, CDR2 FQNEAQ (reference sequence). CDR3 region: CASSWRGKQETQYF. CDR3 bases: TGTGCCAGCAGCTGGCGGGGGAAACAAGAGACCCAGTACTTC. Drawing the rest from reference TRBV7-9 and TRBJ2-5, the complete variable domain is DTGVSQNPRHKITKRGQNVTFRCDPISEHNRLYWYRQTLGQGPEFLTYFQNEAQLEKSRLLSDRFSAERPKGSFSTLEIQRTEQGDSAMYLCASSWRGKQETQYFGPGTRLLVL.

The chain combines TRBV6-1 with TRBJ1-4; D gene unclear. Trimming took off 2 bases at V and 5 bases at J, with 12 bases between the two ends. Germline values: CDR1 MNHNS, CDR2 SASEGT. The CDR3 totals 15 residues. CDR3 nucleotides: TGTGCCAGCAGTGAACGCAGGAACGAGAATGAAAAACTGTTTTTT. This codes for CASSERRNENEKLFF.

V and J are TRBV20-1 and TRBJ1-2; D is uncertain. CDR1 DFQATT and CDR2 SNEGSKA come from the germline V gene (reference sequence). This CDR3 spans 10 amino acids. Between the trimmed V and J ends, which lost 0 bases and 8 bases, there was a span of 4 bases. CDR3 DNA sequence: TGCAGTGCTAGAGATCTAGGCTACACCTTC. This codes for CSARDLGYTF.

In its sample, this clone was seen a few times. This chain connects TRBV27 to TRBJ2-1; 12 bases agree with TRBD2. CDR1 is MNHEY, CDR2 SMNVEV, per germline (reference sequence). The V and J ends lost 5 bases and 3 bases, in that order; junction bases with no gene match: 2. CDR3 size: 15 residues. The CDR3 sequence is CASSPGLAGYNEQFF. Here the CDR3 DNA reads TGTGCCAGCAGTCCGGGACTAGCGGGCTACAATGAGCAGTTCTTC.

This clone was seen a handful of times. The chain combines TRBV6-5 with TRBJ1-2; TRBD1 agrees at 10 bases. Germline values: CDR1 MNHEY, CDR2 SVGAGI. Trimming took 8 bases from V and 8 from J; bases not matched to a gene: 8. This CDR3 comprises 13 residues. This chain's CDR3 is CASRPGQGCGYTF. CDR3 bases: TGTGCCAGCCGCCCGGGACAGGGGTGCGGCTACACCTTC.